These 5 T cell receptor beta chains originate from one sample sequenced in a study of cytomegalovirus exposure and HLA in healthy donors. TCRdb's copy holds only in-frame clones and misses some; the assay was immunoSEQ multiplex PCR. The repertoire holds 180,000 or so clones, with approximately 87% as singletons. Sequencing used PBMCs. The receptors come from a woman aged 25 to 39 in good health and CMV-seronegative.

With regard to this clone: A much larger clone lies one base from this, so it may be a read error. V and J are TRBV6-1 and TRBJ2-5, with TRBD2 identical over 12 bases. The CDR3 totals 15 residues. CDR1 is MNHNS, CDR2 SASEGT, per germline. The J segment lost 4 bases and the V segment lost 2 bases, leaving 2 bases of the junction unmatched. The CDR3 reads CASSELAGGPETQYF. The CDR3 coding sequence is TGTGCCAGCAGTGAACTAGCGGGGGGGCCAGAGACCCAGTACTTC.

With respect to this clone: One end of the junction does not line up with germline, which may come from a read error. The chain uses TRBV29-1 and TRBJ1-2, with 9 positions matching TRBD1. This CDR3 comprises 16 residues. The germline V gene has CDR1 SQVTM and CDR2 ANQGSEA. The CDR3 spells CSVEGTGLTLTYGYTF. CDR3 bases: TGCAGCGTCGAAGGGACAGGGTTGACACTTACCTATGGCTACACCTTC.

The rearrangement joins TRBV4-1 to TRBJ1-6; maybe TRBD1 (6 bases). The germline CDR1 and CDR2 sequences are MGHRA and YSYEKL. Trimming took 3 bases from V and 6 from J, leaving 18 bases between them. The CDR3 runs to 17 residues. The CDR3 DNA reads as TGCGCCAGCAGCCAGATCGGAGCGGGGGCGGGTAATTCACCCCTCCACTTT. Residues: CASSQIGAGAGNSPLHF.

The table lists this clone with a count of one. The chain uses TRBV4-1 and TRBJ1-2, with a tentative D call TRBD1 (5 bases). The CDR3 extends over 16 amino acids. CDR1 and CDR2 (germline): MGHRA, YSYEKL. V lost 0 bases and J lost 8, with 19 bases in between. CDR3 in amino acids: CASSQDEDIQSPGYTF. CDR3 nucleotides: TGCGCCAGCAGCCAAGATGAGGACATCCAGTCTCCGGGCTACACCTTC.

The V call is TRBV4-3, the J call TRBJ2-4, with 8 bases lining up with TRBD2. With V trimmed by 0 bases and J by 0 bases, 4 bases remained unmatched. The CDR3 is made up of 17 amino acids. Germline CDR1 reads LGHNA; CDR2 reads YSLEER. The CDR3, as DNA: TGCGCCAGCAGCCAAGATTACGGGGGGGCAGCCAAAAACATTCAGTACTTC. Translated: CASSQDYGGAAKNIQYF.